A single sample gave rise to the 29 T cell receptor beta chains below, sequenced in a study of T cells in Graves' hyperthyroidism and ophthalmopathy. TCR beta CDR3 sequences were amplified from RNA transcripts. HTBI primers drove first-round RT-PCR of the TCR CDR3. TCRdb re-derived calls from the multiplex PCR reads in MiXCR, one entry per CDR3 protein. In the table there are around 300,000 distinct CDR3 sequences, roughly 15% of which are singletons. The sample consisted of blood. The receptors stem from a middle-aged woman with Graves' hyperthyroidism.

The gene calls are TRBV7-8 and TRBJ2-7; 8 nucleotides line up with TRBD1. J gave up 3 bases and V 5 bases, and 6 bases lay outside the gene matches. CDR1 is SGHVS, CDR2 FQNEAQ, per germline. The CDR3 has 14 residues. The CDR3 is CASSPGQGHYEQYF. The DNA of the CDR3 is TGTGCCAGCAGCCCCGGACAGGGCCACTACGAGCAGTACTTC.

This clonotype was counted between two and nine times. V gene TRBV2 combines with J gene TRBJ1-2, with 9 positions matching TRBD1. Trimming removed 6 bases from V and 1 base from J; junction bases left unmatched: 6. Per the germline V gene, CDR1 is SNHLY and CDR2 is FYNNEI. The CDR3 has 15 amino acids. The CDR3 DNA is TGTGCCAGCAGACAACAGGGGGCTCATAACTATGGCTACACCTTC. Translation gives CASRQQGAHNYGYTF. Complete variable domain (other parts from reference TRBV2 and TRBJ1-2): EPEVTQTPSHQVTQMGQEVILRCVPISNHLYFYWYRQILGQKVEFLVSFYNNEISEKSEIFDDQFSVERPDGSNFTLKIRSTKLEDSAMYFCASRQQGAHNYGYTFGSGTRLTVV.

This clonotype was observed at least ten times. The chain employs TRBV7-2 and TRBJ1-2; tentative D call: TRBD1 (5 bases). Germline lookup yields CDR1 SGHTA and CDR2 FQGNSA. With 5 bases removed from V and 8 bases from J, the gap between germline ends came to 15 bases. There are 13 residues in the CDR3. The CDR3: CASSVNRREGYTF. CDR3 nucleotide sequence: TGTGCCAGCAGCGTCAACCGCAGGGAGGGCTACACCTTC. The complete variable domain, with remaining parts taken from reference TRBV7-2 and TRBJ1-2, reads GAGVSQSPSNKVTEKGKDVELRCDPISGHTALYWYRQSLGQGLEFLIYFQGNSAPDKSGLPSDRFSAERTGGSVSTLTIQRTQQEDSAVYLCASSVNRREGYTFGSGTRLTVV.

This clonotype has ten or more counts. The chain recombines TRBV20-1 with TRBJ1-5; 8 bases are shared with TRBD1. In germline, CDR1 is DFQATT, CDR2 SNEGSKA (reference sequence). The CDR3 totals 14 residues. V shed 4 bases and J 1 base; nucleotides not matched to a gene: 3. The DNA of the CDR3 is TGCAGTGCTACAACAGGGGGAAGCAATCAGCCCCAGCATTTT. It yields the protein CSATTGGSNQPQHF.

This clonotype was detected ten times or more. This chain joins TRBV6-1 and TRBJ1-5, with D possibly matching TRBD1 (5 bases). CDR1 and CDR2 from the germline V gene are MNHNS and SASEGT. The V end lost 7 bases, the J end lost 5 bases, and 18 bases lay between the germline ends. The CDR3 length is 15 residues. The CDR3 region has the DNA TGTGCCAGCAACGAGGGGCCTACCGCACATCAGCCCCAGCATTTT. It codes for CASNEGPTAHQPQHF.

The chain couples TRBV2 to TRBJ2-1; 9 bases map to TRBD2. There are 15 residues in the CDR3. Germline V gene sequence: CDR1 SNHLY, CDR2 FYNNEI. With 3 bases clipped from V and 9 bases from J, the junction kept 9 bases outside the gene matches. In DNA form, the CDR3 reads TGTGCCAGCAGTGATACCCTAGCGGGACAGAGTGAGCAGTTCTTC. Protein sequence: CASSDTLAGQSEQFF.

With regard to this clonotype: A read error may be the cause here, since a much bigger clone is one base away. V and J are TRBV5-1 and TRBJ2-7, with 7 nucleotides matching TRBD1. CDR3 length: 14 residues. The germline gives CDR1 SGHRS, CDR2 YFSETQ. The CDR3 region is CASSLGQDTYKQYF. DNA of the CDR3: TGCGCCAGCAGCCTAGGACAGGATACCTACAAGCAGTACTTC.

There are many counts of this clonotype. The chain recombines TRBV7-2 with TRBJ1-1; D ambiguous. The CDR3 totals 13 residues. The V end was cut by 5 bases, the J end by 7 bases, with 14 bases between. Germline assignment: CDR1 SGHTA and CDR2 FQGNSA. The CDR3 nucleotides are TGTGCCAGCAGCCTCGGGTACGGGCGTGAAGCTTTCTTT. Encoded protein: CASSLGYGREAFF.

The sample holds many counts of this clonotype. The V gene is TRBV24-1, the J gene TRBJ2-1; D may be TRBD2 (6 bases). The ends were cut back, 7 bases at V and 4 bases at J, with 16 bases in the middle. In germline, CDR1 is KGHDR, CDR2 SFDVKD. This CDR3 region has 15 residues. The DNA of the CDR3 is TGTGCCACCAGCAGGAGGGACCCCTCATACAATGAGCAGTTCTTC. Its protein is CATSRRDPSYNEQFF.

This clonotype was detected many times. This chain uses TRBV29-1 with TRBJ1-5; tentative D call: TRBD1 (6 bases). Trimming shortened V by 4 bases and J by 6 bases, and 16 bases separated the two germline ends. The CDR3 has 14 residues. Germline V CDR1 and CDR2: SQVTM, ANQGSEA. Written as DNA, the CDR3 is TGCAGCGTTGCGTTGGGCAGGGGCTCTCAGCCCCAGCATTTT. Translation gives CSVALGRGSQPQHF. The full variable domain, rest sourced from reference TRBV29-1 and TRBJ1-5, is SAVISQKPSRDICQRGTSLTIQCQVDSQVTMMFWYRQQPGQSLTLIATANQGSEATYESGFVIDKFPISRPNLTFSTLTVSNMSPEDSSIYLCSVALGRGSQPQHFGDGTRLSIL.

This clonotype was found many times. The J gene is TRBJ2-5, the V gene TRBV28; the D is unclear. Deletions cut 4 bases from V and 0 bases from J, with 15 bases between. Germline CDR1 is MDHEN and CDR2 is SYDVKM. CDR3 length equals 16 residues. CDR3 nucleotide sequence: TGTGCCAGCAGTTCACCAAAATGGGCGTACCAAGAGACCCAGTACTTC. It yields the protein CASSSPKWAYQETQYF.

The rearrangement links TRBV6-1 to TRBJ1-1; a possible D gene is TRBD1 (5 bases). CDR1 is MNHNS, CDR2 SASEGT, per germline. Trimming removed 8 bases at V and 1 base at J, with 11 bases between. This CDR3 spans 13 amino acids. CDR3: CASGTYSNTEAFF. For the CDR3, the DNA is TGTGCCAGCGGGACGTATTCGAACACTGAAGCTTTCTTT.

This clonotype was detected many times. The chain is built from TRBV7-8 and TRBJ2-2; 7 bases line up with TRBD2. The J segment lost 0 bases and the V segment lost 6 bases, leaving 4 bases of the junction unmatched. CDR3 length: 15 residues. The germline V gene encodes CDR1 SGHVS and CDR2 FQNEAQ. The chain's CDR3 is CASRLAPTNTGELFF. The CDR3 nucleotides are TGTGCCAGCAGACTAGCGCCTACGAACACCGGGGAGCTGTTTTTT.

In this sample, this clonotype turned up many times. V and J are TRBV7-9 and TRBJ2-1; D is uncertain. Germline CDR1 and CDR2: SEHNR and FQNEAQ (reference sequence). The CDR3 loop spans 14 amino acids. V dropped 5 bases and J dropped 4 bases, with 12 bases sitting between them. The CDR3 is CASSVEEAYNEQFF. In DNA form, the CDR3 reads TGTGCCAGCAGCGTTGAAGAGGCTTACAATGAGCAGTTCTTC.

The rearrangement joins TRBV7-9 to TRBJ2-1, with D perhaps TRBD1 (6 bases). V was trimmed by 5 bases and J by 3 bases, leaving 14 bases between them. The CDR3 runs 15 residues. CDR1 is SEHNR and CDR2 is FQNEAQ in the germline V gene (reference sequence). This chain's CDR3 is CASSLQGGIYNEQFF. DNA of the CDR3: TGTGCCAGCAGCCTACAGGGTGGGATCTACAATGAGCAGTTCTTC. Based on the CDR3 plus reference TRBV7-9 and TRBJ2-1, the full variable domain is DTGVSQNPRHKITKRGQNVTFRCDPISEHNRLYWYRQTLGQGPEFLTYFQNEAQLEKSRLLSDRFSAERPKGSFSTLEIQRTEQGDSAMYLCASSLQGGIYNEQFFGPGTRLTVL.

This chain connects TRBV2 to TRBJ1-1; 7 nucleotides match TRBD1. V shed 10 bases and J 1 base; nucleotides not matched to a gene: 3. The CDR3 totals 12 residues. Germline loops: CDR1 SNHLY, CDR2 FYNNEI. The CDR3 loop is CAKGTANTEAFF. CDR3 nucleotide sequence: TGTGCCAAAGGGACAGCGAACACTGAAGCTTTCTTT.

A few counts support this clonotype. This chain connects TRBV6-5 to TRBJ2-5, with 7 bases that match TRBD1. V shed 0 bases, J shed 1 base, and the junction held 2 bases outside the gene matches. CDR1 and CDR2 from the germline V gene are MNHEY and SVGAGI. The CDR3 runs to 15 residues. In DNA form, the CDR3 reads TGTGCCAGCAGTTACTCAAAGGGGGCCCAAGAGACCCAGTACTTC. Its translation: CASSYSKGAQETQYF.

V and J are TRBV12-3 or TRBV12-4 and TRBJ2-5; D is possibly TRBD1 (5 bases). V was pared by 3 bases and J by 5 bases, with 13 bases between. CDR3 size: 14 residues. The CDR3 sequence: CASSFRGFGETQYF. The CDR3 DNA sequence: TGTGCCAGCAGTTTTAGGGGTTTCGGGGAGACCCAGTACTTC.

This clonotype was seen many times. V usage is TRBV9 and J usage is TRBJ2-1; D is possibly TRBD2 (5 bases). The CDR3 covers 14 residues. The ends were cut back, 3 bases at V and 5 bases at J, with 12 bases in the middle. In germline, CDR1 is SGDLS, CDR2 YYNGEE. In DNA form, the CDR3 reads TGTGCCAGCAGCGAGAGGAGCGGAAACAATGAGCAGTTCTTC. Protein product: CASSERSGNNEQFF.

This clonotype was found many times. This chain uses TRBV7-9 with TRBJ1-1; unclear D gene. There are 14 residues in the CDR3. Trimming pared 5 bases from V and 5 bases from J, leaving 15 bases between. Per the germline V gene, CDR1 is SEHNR and CDR2 is FQNEAQ (reference sequence). Here the CDR3 DNA reads TGTGCCAGCAGCCCGACTCCCTTGGGGACTGAAGCTTTCTTT. Protein sequence: CASSPTPLGTEAFF.

This clonotype was found a few times. This chain connects TRBV6-2 or TRBV6-3 to TRBJ2-1, with 10 bases fitting TRBD2. Germline V gives CDR1 MNHEY, CDR2 SVGEGT. V lost 7 bases and J lost 2; bases outside the gene matches: 11. The CDR3 spans 17 residues. CDR3 protein: CASTQNLAGGPYNEQFF. The CDR3 bases are TGTGCCAGCACCCAAAATTTAGCGGGAGGCCCCTACAATGAGCAGTTCTTC.

This clonotype was observed at least ten times. The V call is TRBV29-1, the J call TRBJ2-5; the match to TRBD1 covers 9 bases. Germline V CDR1 and CDR2: SQVTM, ANQGSEA. The CDR3 extends over 11 amino acids. The DNA for the CDR3 is TGCGCAACGGGACAGGGAGAGACCCAGTACTTC. Its translation: CATGQGETQYF.

This clonotype came up many times. The chain links TRBV5-8 to TRBJ1-1; no clear D. From germline, CDR1 is SGHTS and CDR2 YDEGEE. V was pared by 0 bases and J by 4 bases, with 13 bases between. This CDR3 comprises 15 residues. The CDR3 sequence: CASSLAGRAVTEAFF. CDR3 coding DNA: TGTGCCAGCAGCTTGGCTGGGCGAGCGGTCACTGAAGCTTTCTTT.

This clonotype has more than one count but fewer than ten. This rearrangement joins TRBV6-6 to TRBJ2-1, with 9 bases that match TRBD1. Germline loops: CDR1 MNHNY, CDR2 SVGAGI (reference sequence). J lost 3 bases, V lost 2 bases, and 5 bases had no gene match. The CDR3 sequence is 16 residues long. Here the CDR3 reads CASSYGTGYLYNEQFF. The CDR3 bases are TGTGCCAGCAGTTACGGGACAGGGTACCTCTACAATGAGCAGTTCTTC.

The chain couples TRBV19 to TRBJ1-4; 11 bases map to TRBD1. Trimming took 6 bases from V and 8 from J; bases not matched to a gene: 14. The CDR3 extends over 17 amino acids. Germline V CDR1 and CDR2: LNHDA, SQIVND (reference sequence). CDR3 coding DNA: TGTGCCAGTAGCCCTACCGGACAGGGGGCGCGGGGAGAAAAACTGTTTTTT. Protein product: CASSPTGQGARGEKLFF. The complete variable domain, with remaining parts taken from reference TRBV19 and TRBJ1-4, reads DGGITQSPKYLFRKEGQNVTLSCEQNLNHDAMYWYRQDPGQGLRLIYYSQIVNDFQKGDIAEGYSVSREKKESFPLTVTSAQKNPTAFYLCASSPTGQGARGEKLFFGSGTQLSVL.

In its sample, this clonotype was seen many times. The rearrangement joins TRBV18 to TRBJ1-5, with 8 bases aligning to TRBD1. Losses at the gene ends were 6 bases for V and 4 bases for J; bases not matched to a gene: 8. The CDR3 totals 15 residues. CDR1 is KGHSH, CDR2 LQKENI, per germline. In nucleotides, the CDR3 is TGTGCCAGCTCGGACGGACAGGGAGGGAATCAGCCCCAGCATTTT. Translation: CASSDGQGGNQPQHF.

This clonotype showed up many times. The genes are TRBV11-2 and TRBJ1-1; 7 bases are shared with TRBD1. Unmatched junction bases numbered 7, after V lost 5 bases and J lost 4 bases. This CDR3 comprises 14 residues. Germline assignment: CDR1 SGHAT and CDR2 FQNNGV. The CDR3 here is CASSLRQGSTEAFF. The DNA for the CDR3 is TGTGCCAGCAGCCTCCGACAGGGAAGCACTGAAGCTTTCTTT. Supplemented by reference TRBV11-2 and TRBJ1-1, the full variable domain reads EAGVAQSPRYKIIEKRQSVAFWCNPISGHATLYWYQQILGQGPKLLIQFQNNGVVDDSQLPKDRFSAERLKGVDSTLKIQPAKLEDSAVYLCASSLRQGSTEAFFGQGTRLTVV.

As to this clonotype: A much larger clone differs from this one at a single base, so this may be a read error. This chain uses TRBV20-1 with TRBJ1-5, with D tentatively TRBD1 (5 bases). V lost 7 bases, J lost 2 bases, and 12 bases lay in between. The CDR3 is 13 amino acids. Per the germline V gene, CDR1 is DFQATT and CDR2 is SNEGSKA (reference sequence). CDR3 DNA: TGCAGTGGAGCCGGGGGTGGCAATCAGCCCCAGCATTTT. Protein: CSGAGGGNQPQHF.

This clonotype has a count of ten or more. This rearrangement joins TRBV27 to TRBJ1-1; D gene ambiguous. Trimming took 6 bases from V and 3 from J, leaving 14 bases between them. The CDR3 sequence is 14 residues long. Germline lookup yields CDR1 MNHEY and CDR2 SMNVEV (reference sequence). The CDR3 spells CASRGFIWDTEAFF. In DNA form, the CDR3 reads TGTGCCAGCAGGGGCTTCATTTGGGACACTGAAGCTTTCTTT.